A selection of T cell receptor beta chains follows, all from one sample in a study of technical replicates of blood from a handful of donors. Here immunoSEQ multiplex PCR was the method, and the copy in TCRdb shows in-frame clones only, minus some. This repertoire shows about 82,000 clones, about 94% found once; its top ten account for 0.39%. The sequenced sample consisted of T cells isolated from PBMCs. The receptor set was obtained from a human donor in good health. The CDR3 runs from the conserved cysteine through the conserved F or W. The D gene is left open where the match is weak. Size values are once, few and many counts, or a class for expanded clones, and some rows have none.

j_gene,abundance,v_gene,d_gene,CDR3aa,CDR3nt
TRBJ1-1,NA,TRBV5-4,NA,CASTLGHGPNTEAFF,TGTGCCAGCACCCTTGGGCACGGCCCGAACACTGAAGCTTTCTTT
TRBJ2-7,NA,TRBV28,NA,CASSSPGDSSYEQYF,TGTGCCAGCAGTTCCCCAGGGGATTCATCCTACGAGCAGTACTTC
TRBJ2-5,NA,TRBV6-6,NA,CASTGATGAGEETQYF,TGTGCCAGCACGGGGGCGACAGGGGCGGGGGAAGAGACCCAGTACTTC
TRBJ2-7,NA,TRBV11-2,TRBD1,CASSPGTAYEQYF,TGTGCCAGCAGTCCCGGGACAGCCTACGAGCAGTACTTC
TRBJ2-2,NA,TRBV5-1,TRBD1,CASSRTGSTGELFF,TGCGCCAGCAGTAGGACAGGGTCCACCGGGGAGCTGTTTTTT
TRBJ2-7,NA,TRBV9,NA,CASSVGGHSYEQYF,TGTGCCAGCAGCGTAGGGGGGCACTCCTACGAGCAGTACTTC
TRBJ1-5,NA,TRBV28,TRBD1,CASSSGQESNQPQHF,TGTGCCAGCAGCTCAGGACAGGAGAGCAATCAGCCCCAGCATTTT
TRBJ2-7,NA,TRBV11-3,NA,CASSGRGSSYEQYF,TGTGCCAGCAGCGGCAGGGGCTCCTCCTACGAGCAGTACTTC
TRBJ2-1,NA,TRBV7-9,TRBD2,CASSLAHLAAFSYNEQFF,TGTGCCAGCAGCTTAGCCCATCTAGCGGCCTTCTCCTACAATGAGCAGTTCTTC
TRBJ1-2,NA,TRBV28,NA,CASSFPAGLDGYTF,TGTGCCAGCAGCTTTCCAGCGGGGTTGGATGGCTACACCTTC
TRBJ2-1,NA,TRBV11-2,TRBD2,CASSLPGLVNYEQFF,TGTGCCAGCAGCTTACCGGGACTAGTGAACTATGAGCAGTTCTTC
TRBJ2-7,NA,TRBV2,NA,CASSEYSEQYF,TGTGCCAGCAGTGAGTACTCCGAGCAGTACTTC
TRBJ1-5,NA,TRBV7-2,NA,CASSYSGEIKPQHF,TGTGCCAGCAGCTACAGCGGGGAGATTAAGCCCCAGCATTTT
TRBJ1-4,NA,TRBV7-2,NA,CASSLVSWARGEKLFF,TGTGCCAGCAGCTTAGTGTCTTGGGCGCGGGGTGAAAAACTGTTTTTT
TRBJ1-1,NA,TRBV29-1,TRBD1,CSVLDRLLNTEAFF,TGCAGCGTGTTGGACAGGCTCCTCAACACTGAAGCTTTCTTT
TRBJ1-2,NA,TRBV19,TRBD1,CASTEGGAYDGYTF,TGTGCCAGTACCGAAGGGGGCGCTTATGATGGCTACACCTTC
TRBJ2-5,NA,TRBV13,NA,CASSLAVRETQYF,TGTGCCAGCAGCTTAGCTGTGAGAGAGACCCAGTACTTC
TRBJ1-2,NA,TRBV15,TRBD1,CATSRLPGTGNYGYTF,TGTGCCACCAGCAGACTTCCCGGGACAGGGAACTATGGCTACACCTTC
TRBJ2-3,NA,TRBV11-2,TRBD2,CASSSLLLAGGRDTQYF,TGTGCCAGCAGCTCCCTCCTACTAGCGGGAGGCCGAGATACGCAGTATTTT
TRBJ2-7,once,TRBV6-4,TRBD2,CASSRLAGTYEQYF,TGTGCCAGCAGCCGACTAGCGGGAACCTACGAGCAGTACTTC
TRBJ1-1,NA,TRBV6-5,NA,CASSTYTANTEAFF,TGTGCCAGCAGTACCTATACAGCTAACACTGAAGCTTTCTTT
TRBJ2-5,once,TRBV6-5,TRBD2,CASSLLAGGGETQYF,TGTGCCAGCAGTTTACTAGCGGGAGGCGGGGAGACCCAGTACTTC
TRBJ2-3,NA,TRBV6-1,NA,CASSSTGLTDTQYF,TGTGCCAGCAGTTCTACAGGGCTAACAGATACGCAGTATTTT
TRBJ2-4,few,TRBV4-1,NA,CASSQDIGGLGKNIQYF,TGCGCCAGCAGCCAAGATATCGGAGGGCTGGGCAAAAACATTCAGTACTTC
TRBJ2-1,NA,TRBV18,NA,CASSATGNEQFF,TGTGCCAGCTCCGCCACAGGGAATGAGCAGTTCTTC
TRBJ1-1,few,TRBV14,NA,CASSRTLATEAFF,TGTGCCAGCAGCCGAACGTTAGCGACTGAAGCTTTCTTT
TRBJ2-3,NA,TRBV15,TRBD1,CATRGDRVADTQYF,TGTGCCACCCGAGGGGACAGGGTTGCAGATACGCAGTATTTT
TRBJ1-2,NA,TRBV28,NA,CASMDIPNYGYTF,TGTGCCAGCATGGACATTCCTAACTATGGCTACACCTTC
TRBJ1-3,once,TRBV9,TRBD1,CASSVEGQGPGNTIYF,TGTGCCAGCAGCGTAGAGGGACAGGGGCCTGGAAACACCATATATTTT
TRBJ1-1,NA,TRBV18,TRBD1,CASSRGGQGLNTEAFF,TGTGCCAGCTCAAGAGGGGGACAGGGCCTAAACACTGAAGCTTTCTTT
TRBJ1-4,once,TRBV19,TRBD1,CASSTGTGVWNEKLFF,TGTGCCAGTTCAACCGGGACAGGGGTATGGAATGAAAAACTGTTTTTT
TRBJ2-1,NA,TRBV9,TRBD2,CASSVGRGTSGRMAYNEQFF,TGTGCCAGCAGCGTAGGTAGGGGGACTAGCGGGAGAATGGCCTACAATGAGCAGTTCTTC
TRBJ2-3,NA,TRBV30,NA,CAWSGGGPDTQYF,TGTGCCTGGAGTGGGGGGGGCCCAGATACGCAGTATTTT
TRBJ1-2,once,TRBV5-1,TRBD1,CASSFGQANYGYTF,TGCGCCAGCAGCTTCGGACAGGCCAACTATGGCTACACCTTC
TRBJ2-7,NA,TRBV7-9,TRBD2,CASSLARDLAGDHEQYF,TGTGCCAGCAGCTTAGCGAGGGATCTAGCGGGAGACCACGAGCAGTACTTC
TRBJ1-5,once,TRBV9,NA,CASSVDGGSNQPQHF,TGTGCCAGCAGCGTAGACGGGGGGAGCAATCAGCCCCAGCATTTT
TRBJ1-1,NA,TRBV4-1,NA,CASSQGGATEAFF,TGCGCCAGCAGCCAGGGGGGTGCCACTGAAGCTTTCTTT
TRBJ2-5,NA,TRBV6-1,NA,CASSEDSRVMKTQYF,TGTGCCAGCAGTGAAGATTCCAGGGTTATGAAGACCCAGTACTTC
TRBJ1-5,NA,TRBV19,NA,CASSSLTGTFNQPQHF,TGTGCCAGTAGTTCTTTAACGGGGACATTTAATCAGCCCCAGCATTTT
TRBJ1-5,once,TRBV4-3,NA,CASSQDRGWGNQPQHF,TGCGCCAGCAGCCAAGACCGGGGTTGGGGCAATCAGCCCCAGCATTTT
TRBJ1-1,NA,TRBV2,NA,CARDSLNTEAFF,TGTGCCAGGGACAGTTTGAACACTGAAGCTTTCTTT
TRBJ2-1,NA,TRBV11-2,NA,CASSLYSEQFF,TGTGCCAGCAGCTTATATAGTGAGCAGTTCTTC
TRBJ2-5,NA,TRBV7-2,TRBD2,CASSITSGAQETQYF,TGTGCCAGCAGCATCACTAGCGGAGCGCAAGAGACCCAGTACTTC
TRBJ1-2,NA,TRBV4-1,TRBD1,CASSQLPGQGPFEVPGYTF,TGCGCCAGCAGCCAGCTACCGGGACAGGGCCCTTTCGAAGTCCCTGGCTACACCTTC
TRBJ2-7,NA,TRBV4-1,TRBD2,CASSQLPGLAGSSYEQYF,TGCGCCAGCAGCCAACTTCCGGGACTAGCGGGGAGCTCCTACGAGCAGTACTTC
TRBJ2-2,NA,TRBV21-1,NA,CASSNAVGGELFF,TGTGCCAGCAGCAACGCGGTGGGCGGGGAGCTGTTTTTT
TRBJ2-3,NA,TRBV21-1,NA,CASSHGGQDTQYF,TGTGCCAGCAGCCACGGGGGACAGGATACGCAGTATTTT
TRBJ2-4,few,TRBV7-3,TRBD2,CASSLRSSGRLGAKNIQYF,TGTGCCAGCAGCTTAAGGTCTAGCGGGAGATTGGGGGCCAAAAACATTCAGTACTTC
TRBJ2-7,NA,TRBV27,TRBD2,CASSSGRYYEQYF,TGTGCCAGCAGTAGCGGGAGATACTACGAGCAGTACTTC
TRBJ2-5,NA,TRBV19,TRBD1,CASKRQGTKETQYF,TGTGCCAGCAAGAGACAGGGAACGAAAGAGACCCAGTACTTC
TRBJ2-1,NA,TRBV19,TRBD2,CASSISRTRVNEQFF,TGTGCCAGTAGTATTAGCAGGACTAGGGTCAATGAGCAGTTCTTC
TRBJ2-1,NA,TRBV6-5,NA,CASSYATNNEQFF,TGTGCCAGCAGTTACGCGACTAACAATGAGCAGTTCTTC
TRBJ1-1,NA,TRBV7-6,NA,CASSSGEVNTEAFF,TGTGCCAGCAGCTCTGGAGAAGTGAACACTGAAGCTTTCTTT
TRBJ2-7,NA,TRBV4-1,TRBD2,CASSQDASGFYEQYF,TGCGCCAGCAGCCAAGATGCTAGCGGGTTTTACGAGCAGTACTTC
TRBJ1-4,NA,TRBV29-1,NA,CSVLRQSSSPNEKLFF,TGCAGCGTCCTAAGACAGTCCAGCTCTCCTAATGAAAAACTGTTTTTT
TRBJ1-3,NA,TRBV10-3,TRBD1,CAISGQGASSGNTIYF,TGTGCCATCAGTGGGCAGGGGGCTTCCTCTGGAAACACCATATATTTT
TRBJ2-7,NA,TRBV10-3,TRBD2,CAISPSGGRYEQYF,TGTGCCATCAGTCCTAGCGGGGGACGCTACGAGCAGTACTTC
TRBJ1-1,NA,TRBV2,NA,CASSDGLRGRGEAFF,TGTGCCAGCAGTGACGGTTTGAGGGGCAGGGGTGAAGCTTTCTTT
TRBJ1-1,NA,TRBV4-1,NA,CASSHVESGDTEAFF,TGCGCCAGCAGCCATGTTGAATCCGGGGACACTGAAGCTTTCTTT
TRBJ1-2,NA,TRBV27,NA,CASTPDIANYGYTF,TGTGCCAGCACCCCCGACATCGCTAACTATGGCTACACCTTC